These T cell receptor beta chains were read from a single sample in a study of cytomegalovirus exposure and HLA in healthy donors. Clones were read by immunoSEQ multiplex PCR, and TCRdb kept only the in-frame ones, dropping some. The sample holds around 350,000 clones, more than 80% seen once. The sequenced material came from PBMCs. These TCRs come from a woman aged 18-30 years in good health and CMV-seronegative. Both conserved end residues are part of each CDR3. A D gene is named only where the DNA matches it firmly.

V	D	J	CDR3
TRBV6-1	-	TRBJ2-2	CASKLRGYGELFF
TRBV27	-	TRBJ1-1	CASSLEKTGTTEAFF
TRBV5-1	TRBD2	TRBJ2-3	CASSLGSGGAVSADTQYF
TRBV5-6	-	TRBJ2-3	CASSLALALTDTQYF
TRBV6-1	TRBD1	TRBJ2-7	CASSGMRGDRGYEQYF
TRBV2	TRBD1	TRBJ1-2	CASSWDREDYTF
TRBV18	-	TRBJ2-3	CASSFGQTLTDTQYF
TRBV15	-	TRBJ2-7	CATSGRGAYEQYF
TRBV7-9	-	TRBJ1-1	CASSFPMNTEAFF
TRBV28	TRBD1	TRBJ2-7	CASRAGTGISSEQYF
TRBV11-2	-	TRBJ2-7	CASSSGLDYEQYF
TRBV6-5	-	TRBJ2-7	CASSANHYEQYF
TRBV2	-	TRBJ2-7	CASSDAGWGGYEQYF
TRBV30	-	TRBJ1-5	CAWSPGREGQPQHF
TRBV5-1	-	TRBJ1-2	CASSLGGSGPLYGYTF
TRBV7-8	TRBD1	TRBJ1-5	CASSSYAGQSNQPQHF
TRBV28	-	TRBJ2-2	CASSLLNTGELFF
TRBV18	TRBD1	TRBJ1-2	CASSPPTGGLDYGYTF
TRBV28	TRBD1	TRBJ1-2	CASSSDRNYGYTF
TRBV7-9	TRBD1	TRBJ2-7	CASSLDRGYTYEQYF
TRBV28	-	TRBJ1-1	CASSDGSLRTEAFF
TRBV18	-	TRBJ2-7	CASSPQWGDEQYF
TRBV19	-	TRBJ1-2	CASSIQGPYGYTF
TRBV6-5	-	TRBJ2-7	CASSYSLRAGRYEQYF
TRBV16	-	TRBJ1-5	CASSSSRPGSNQPQHF
TRBV28	TRBD1	TRBJ1-4	CASNSGQGLGEKLFF
TRBV5-1	-	TRBJ2-6	CASSPRVSGANVLTF
TRBV18	-	TRBJ2-1	CASSPGSFLAYNEQFF
TRBV6-5	-	TRBJ2-6	CASSRGISGANVLTF
TRBV18	-	TRBJ1-1	CASSPPRQGSSEAFF
TRBV28	TRBD1	TRBJ2-7	CASRGQGAGEQYF
TRBV19	-	TRBJ2-3	CASSRQVRTDTQYF
TRBV19	TRBD1	TRBJ2-7	CATISGGVGNEQYF
TRBV6-1	-	TRBJ1-2	CASSVGHRMTQNYGYTF
TRBV5-1	-	TRBJ1-6	CASSLTQGWDNSPLHF
TRBV6-5	-	TRBJ1-1	CASSYRGNTEAFF
TRBV11-3	TRBD2	TRBJ2-3	CASSTGTSGGTDTQYF
TRBV6-6	TRBD1	TRBJ2-7	CASSSDRGSYEQYF
TRBV2	TRBD1	TRBJ2-1	CASSESMTGGARNSYNEQFF
TRBV15	TRBD1	TRBJ1-5	CATSSTGQGKDQPQHF
TRBV5-1	TRBD2	TRBJ2-1	CASSFTSGGIYNEQFF
TRBV30	TRBD1	TRBJ1-1	CAWKWGTGISTEAFF
TRBV19	TRBD2	TRBJ2-1	CASSIIASGMENEQFF
TRBV27	-	TRBJ2-7	CASSYGDRTYEQYF
TRBV7-7	TRBD2	TRBJ2-1	CASSRTSGGAGNEQFF
TRBV5-1	-	TRBJ1-1	CASSLGQGWTEAFF
TRBV11-2	-	TRBJ1-1	CASSFPRRGGYTEAFF
TRBV27	TRBD1	TRBJ1-1	CASSPPPGTVNTEAFF
TRBV28	TRBD1	TRBJ1-6	CASRGEQGVVYNSPLHF
TRBV14	-	TRBJ2-3	CASSQGTFRTDTQYF
TRBV4-1	-	TRBJ2-7	CASSQDRGGTTYEQYF
TRBV28	-	TRBJ2-1	CASSWDGSEQFF
TRBV5-4	TRBD2	TRBJ2-3	CASSYGLAGRDTQYF
TRBV11-2	-	TRBJ1-1	CASSRDTRLGAFF
TRBV28	-	TRBJ2-7	CASRGAYEQYF
TRBV1	-	TRBJ2-3	CTSSHWDVPGLSTDTQYF
TRBV4-1	TRBD1	TRBJ1-6	CASSQESGTVRSPLHF
TRBV2	TRBD2	TRBJ2-7	CASRPSLTSGGHEQYF
TRBV7-7	TRBD2	TRBJ2-3	CASSPTSGSLTQYF
TRBV29-1	TRBD2	TRBJ2-4	CSVGLAGGELAKNIQYF